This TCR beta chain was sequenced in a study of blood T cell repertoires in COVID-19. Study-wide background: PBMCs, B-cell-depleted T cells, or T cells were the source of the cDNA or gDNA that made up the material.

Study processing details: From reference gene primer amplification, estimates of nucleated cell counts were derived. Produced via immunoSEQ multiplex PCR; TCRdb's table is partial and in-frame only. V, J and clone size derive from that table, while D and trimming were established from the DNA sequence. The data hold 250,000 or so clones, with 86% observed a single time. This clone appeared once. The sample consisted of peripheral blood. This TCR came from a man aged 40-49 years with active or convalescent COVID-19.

The CDR3: CASSLQPGGPGEQFF. CDR3 nucleotide sequence: TGCGCCAGCAGCTTGCAGCCGGGAGGGCCGGGGGAGCAGTTCTTC. The chain carries TRBV5-1 and TRBJ2-1, with TRBD2 matching 8 bases. V trimming: 1 base; J trimming: 10 bases; junction bases outside the gene matches: 10. Germline-derived CDR1 and CDR2 are SGHRS and YFSETQ. This CDR3 region has 15 residues. Looking up the rest from reference TRBV5-1 and TRBJ2-1 gives the full variable domain: KAGVTQTPRYLIKTRGQQVTLSCSPISGHRSVSWYQQTPGQGLQFLFEYFSETQRNKGNFPGRFSGRQFSNSRSEMNVSTLELGDSALYLCASSLQPGGPGEQFFGPGTRLTVL.